This T cell receptor (beta chain) was recorded in a study of shared T cell receptors in the human thymus. Clones were sequenced by immunoSEQ multiplex PCR, and TCRdb holds only the in-frame ones, with some missing. The sample has approximately 400,000 clones; 95% are singletons. CDR1 is MDHEN, CDR2 SYDVKM, per germline. The CDR3 spans 18 residues. The ends lost 5 bases at V and 3 bases at J; junction bases unmatched: 18. This TCR derives from a human donor. The rearrangement joins TRBV28 to TRBJ1-2; TRBD1 matches at 7 bases. Sequenced input: thymocytes. In nucleotides, the CDR3 is TGTGCCAGCAGTGCCCAGACAGGGACTGGTCGCTTTGACTATGGCTACACCTTC. Encoded protein: CASSAQTGTGRFDYGYTF.